Listed below are T cell receptor beta chains from one sample, sequenced in a study of cytomegalovirus exposure and HLA in healthy donors. Assay used: immunoSEQ multiplex PCR; TCRdb lists only in-frame clones, some missing. The repertoire table contains 100,000 to 150,000 clones. The sequenced material came from PBMCs. Source of these receptors: a woman between 40 and 50 years old in good health and CMV-seropositive. CDR3s leave out the opening cysteine and the closing phenylalanine or tryptophan.

V gene: TRBV11-2; CDR3 protein: ASSPPRAGPSYEQY
V gene: TRBV4-2; CDR3 protein: ASSQAHSGQGAIEDLTNYGYT
V gene: TRBV9; CDR3 protein: ASSVAPDTGELF
V gene: TRBV2; CDR3 protein: ASMIAPDTGELF
V gene: TRBV7-8; CDR3 protein: ASSYGGKPTDTQY
V gene: TRBV7-3; CDR3 protein: ASTQQGTGELF
V gene: TRBV6-6; CDR3 protein: ASSSSAGRTIDEQF
V gene: TRBV7-2; CDR3 protein: ASSLRTENYGYT
V gene: TRBV18; CDR3 protein: ASGGTENEKLF
V gene: TRBV6-5; CDR3 protein: ASTNGGYGYT
V gene: TRBV7-2; CDR3 protein: ASSWNTGDETQY
V gene: TRBV5-1; CDR3 protein: ASSDNRVQF
V gene: TRBV5-1; CDR3 protein: ASSPAEGGTNEKLF
V gene: TRBV4-1; CDR3 protein: ASSHVSGTGENSPLH
V gene: TRBV7-8; CDR3 protein: ASSLEAGILGETQY